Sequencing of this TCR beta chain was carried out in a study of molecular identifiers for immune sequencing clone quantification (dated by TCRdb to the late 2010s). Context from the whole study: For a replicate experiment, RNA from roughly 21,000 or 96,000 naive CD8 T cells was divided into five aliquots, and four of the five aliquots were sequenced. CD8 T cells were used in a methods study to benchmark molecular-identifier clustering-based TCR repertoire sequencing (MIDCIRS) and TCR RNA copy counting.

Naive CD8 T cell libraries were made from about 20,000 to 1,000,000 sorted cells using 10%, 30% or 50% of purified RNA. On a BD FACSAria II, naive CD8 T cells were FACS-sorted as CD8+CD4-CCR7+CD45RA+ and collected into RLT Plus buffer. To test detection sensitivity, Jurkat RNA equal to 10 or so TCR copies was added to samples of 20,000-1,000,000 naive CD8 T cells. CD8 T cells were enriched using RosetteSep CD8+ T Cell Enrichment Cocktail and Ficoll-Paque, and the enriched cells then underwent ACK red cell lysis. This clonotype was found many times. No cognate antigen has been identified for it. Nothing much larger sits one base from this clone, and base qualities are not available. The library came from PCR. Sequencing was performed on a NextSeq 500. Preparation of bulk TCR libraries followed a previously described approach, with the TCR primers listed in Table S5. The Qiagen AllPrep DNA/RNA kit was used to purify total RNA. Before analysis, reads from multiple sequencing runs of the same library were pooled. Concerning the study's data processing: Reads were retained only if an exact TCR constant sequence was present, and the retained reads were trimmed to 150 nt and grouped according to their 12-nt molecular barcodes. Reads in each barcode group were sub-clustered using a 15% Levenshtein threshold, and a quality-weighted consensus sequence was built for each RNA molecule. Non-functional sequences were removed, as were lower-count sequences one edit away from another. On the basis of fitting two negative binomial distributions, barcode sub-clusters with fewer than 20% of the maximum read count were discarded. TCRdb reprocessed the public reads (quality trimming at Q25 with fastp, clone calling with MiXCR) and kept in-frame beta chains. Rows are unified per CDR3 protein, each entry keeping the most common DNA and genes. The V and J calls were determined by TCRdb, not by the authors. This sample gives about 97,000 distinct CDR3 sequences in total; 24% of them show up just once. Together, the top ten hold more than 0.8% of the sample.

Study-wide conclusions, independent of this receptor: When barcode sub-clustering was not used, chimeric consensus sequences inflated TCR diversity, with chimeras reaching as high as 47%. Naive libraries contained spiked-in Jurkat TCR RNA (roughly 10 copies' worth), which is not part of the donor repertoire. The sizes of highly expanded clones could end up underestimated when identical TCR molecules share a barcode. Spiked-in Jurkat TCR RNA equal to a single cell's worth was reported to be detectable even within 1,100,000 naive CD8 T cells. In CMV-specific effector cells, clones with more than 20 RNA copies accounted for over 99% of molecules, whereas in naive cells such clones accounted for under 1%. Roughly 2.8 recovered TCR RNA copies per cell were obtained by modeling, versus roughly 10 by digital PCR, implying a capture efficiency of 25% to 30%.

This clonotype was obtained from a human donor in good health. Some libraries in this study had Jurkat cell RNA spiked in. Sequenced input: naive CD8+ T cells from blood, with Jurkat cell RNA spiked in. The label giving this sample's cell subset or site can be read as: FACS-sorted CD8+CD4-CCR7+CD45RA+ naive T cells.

Here is the DNA: TGTGCCACTCGGGGGGGTTTCCACGAGCAGTACTTC. It is translated as CATRGGFHEQYF. The chain joins TRBV7-9 to TRBJ2-7; TRBD2 aligns with 8 central bases. The germline V gene (reference sequence) specifies SEHNR as CDR1 and FQNEAQ as CDR2. The CDR3, from cysteine to phenylalanine, totals 12 residues. This entry keeps only the CDR3 DNA: 36 bases, framed from base 1. Clipping removes 10 bases from V and 5 bases from J, with 7 as the unmatched junction base count.